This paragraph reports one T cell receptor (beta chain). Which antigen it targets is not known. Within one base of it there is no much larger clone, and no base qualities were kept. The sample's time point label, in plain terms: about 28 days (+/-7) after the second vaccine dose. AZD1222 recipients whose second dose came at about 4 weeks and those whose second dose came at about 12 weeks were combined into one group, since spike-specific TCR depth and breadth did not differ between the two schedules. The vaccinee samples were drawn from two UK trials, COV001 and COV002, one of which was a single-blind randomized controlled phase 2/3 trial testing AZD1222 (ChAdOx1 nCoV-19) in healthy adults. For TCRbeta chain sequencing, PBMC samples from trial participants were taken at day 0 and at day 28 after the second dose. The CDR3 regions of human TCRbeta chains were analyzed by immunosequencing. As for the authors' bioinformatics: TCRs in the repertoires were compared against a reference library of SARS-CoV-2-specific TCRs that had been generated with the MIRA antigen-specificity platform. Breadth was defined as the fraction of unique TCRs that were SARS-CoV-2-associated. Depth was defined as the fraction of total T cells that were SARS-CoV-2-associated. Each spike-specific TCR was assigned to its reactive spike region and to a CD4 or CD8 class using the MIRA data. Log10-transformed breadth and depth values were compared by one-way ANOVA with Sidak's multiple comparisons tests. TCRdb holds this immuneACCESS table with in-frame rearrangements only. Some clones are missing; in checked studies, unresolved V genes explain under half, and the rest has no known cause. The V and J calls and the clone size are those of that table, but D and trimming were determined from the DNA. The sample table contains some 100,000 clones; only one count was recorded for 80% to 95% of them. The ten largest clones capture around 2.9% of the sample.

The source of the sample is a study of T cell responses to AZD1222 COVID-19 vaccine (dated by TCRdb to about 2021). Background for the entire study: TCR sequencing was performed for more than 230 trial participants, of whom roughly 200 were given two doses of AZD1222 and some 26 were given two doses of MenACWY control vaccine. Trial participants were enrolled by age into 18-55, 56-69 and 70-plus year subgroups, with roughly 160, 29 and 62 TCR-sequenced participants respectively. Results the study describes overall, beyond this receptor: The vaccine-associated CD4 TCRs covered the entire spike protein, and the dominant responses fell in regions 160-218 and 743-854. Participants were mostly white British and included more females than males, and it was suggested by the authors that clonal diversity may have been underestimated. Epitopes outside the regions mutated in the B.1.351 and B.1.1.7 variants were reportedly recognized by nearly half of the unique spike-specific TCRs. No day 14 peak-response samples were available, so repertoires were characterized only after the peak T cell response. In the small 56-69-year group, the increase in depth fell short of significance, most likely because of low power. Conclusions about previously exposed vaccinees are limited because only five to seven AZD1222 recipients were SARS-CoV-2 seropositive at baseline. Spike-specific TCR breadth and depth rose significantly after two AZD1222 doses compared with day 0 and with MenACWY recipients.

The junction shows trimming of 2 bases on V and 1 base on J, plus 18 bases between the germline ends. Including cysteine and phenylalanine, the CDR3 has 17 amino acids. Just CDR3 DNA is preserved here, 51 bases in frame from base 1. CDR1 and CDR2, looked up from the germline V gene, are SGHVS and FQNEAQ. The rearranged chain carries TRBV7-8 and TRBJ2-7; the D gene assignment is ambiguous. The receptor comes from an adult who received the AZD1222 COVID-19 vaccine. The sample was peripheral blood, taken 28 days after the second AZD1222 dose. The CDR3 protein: CASSLSLVTLGSYEQYF. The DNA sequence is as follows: TGTGCCAGCAGCTTAAGTCTAGTAACATTAGGGTCCTACGAGCAGTACTTC.